What follows describes a single T cell receptor beta chain. This sample was taken from a study of blood T cell repertoires in COVID-19. Only in-frame clones appear in the TCRdb table, and some are missing; sequencing was by immunoSEQ multiplex PCR. The data contain 180,000 or so clones, 89% of them seen just once; the ten biggest clones take up around 0.77%. Study members were between roughly 18 and 100 years old and lived in approximately 25 US regions. Two negative PCRs, clearance, or symptom resolution characterized the recovered Cohort 3 donors. The specimen sequenced was PBMCs or T cells enriched from blood (not recorded which). This receptor was taken from a woman between 18 and 30 years old who had recovered from COVID-19.

The CDR3 spells CASSEKGRGQNQPQHF. The CDR3 DNA follows: TGCGCCAGCAGTGAGAAGGGCAGGGGGCAGAATCAGCCCCAGCATTTT. The chain links TRBV10-2 to TRBJ1-5; 8 positions agree with TRBD1. The germline gives CDR1 WSHSY, CDR2 SAAADI. J was trimmed by 4 bases and V by 2 bases; bases with no gene match: 7. This CDR3 is 16 amino acids long.